One sample yielded the 23 T cell receptor beta chains listed below, sequenced in a study of OX40 agonist ivuxolimab in advanced cancers. Sequencing used immunoSEQ multiplex PCR; TCRdb keeps in-frame clones, though not all of them. The sample comprises about 90,000 clones, about 89% of which are singletons, and about 1.7% rests with the top ten. The sample consisted of CD4+ or CD8+ T cells sorted from blood, taken in a trial of the OX40 agonist ivuxolimab. The receptors originated from an adult with an advanced solid tumor such as melanoma, head and neck, liver or kidney cancer.

V and J are TRBV5-4 and TRBJ1-4, with D hard to call. Trimming stripped 0 bases from V and 0 bases from J, with 15 bases between. Germline CDR1 and CDR2: SGHNT and YYREEE (reference sequence). This CDR3 has 18 residues. The CDR3 loop is CASSLDGNSVSTNEKLFF. The DNA of the CDR3 is TGTGCCAGCAGCTTGGACGGGAACAGCGTATCAACTAATGAAAAACTGTTTTTT. Full variable domain (outside the CDR3, taken from reference TRBV5-4 and TRBJ1-4): ETGVTQSPTHLIKTRGQQVTLRCSSQSGHNTVSWYQQALGQGPQFIFQYYREEENGRGNFPPRFSGLQFPNYSSELNVNALELDDSALYLCASSLDGNSVSTNEKLFFGSGTQLSVL.

The chain uses TRBV7-9 and TRBJ1-1; 7 bases line up with TRBD1. The CDR3 has 14 residues. Germline V lookup: CDR1 SEHNR, CDR2 FQNEAQ (reference sequence). The J segment lost 3 bases and the V segment lost 4 bases, leaving 5 bases of the junction unmatched. The CDR3 spells CASSSVTGDTEAFF. In DNA, the CDR3 is TGTGCCAGCAGCTCCGTAACAGGGGACACTGAAGCTTTCTTT.

Here the CDR3 DNA reads TGTGCCAGCATAAGTACTCCGGGGACAGGGGCAATTGGCTACACCTTC. Its protein product is CASISTPGTGAIGYTF. The rearrangement uses TRBV28 and TRBJ1-2, with TRBD1 matching over 10 bases. CDR1 and CDR2 from the germline V gene are MDHEN and SYDVKM. The CDR3 length is 16 residues. The trim removed 7 bases at V and 7 bases at J, leaving 15 bases unmatched.

The chain has TRBV7-2 and TRBJ2-7; D is ambiguous. V gave up 4 bases and J gave up 2 bases, with 12 bases separating them. The V gene's germline CDR1 is SGHTA and CDR2 FQGNSA. CDR3 length equals 14 residues. The CDR3 nucleotides are TGTGCCAGCAGCTCACCGACGGGCCCCTACGAGCAGTACTTC. It specifies CASSSPTGPYEQYF.

This chain links TRBV28 with TRBJ2-7, with 12 bases that match TRBD1. The CDR3 totals 15 residues. Germline V CDR1 and CDR2: MDHEN, SYDVKM. After removal of 5 bases from V and 7 bases from J, the junction contained 9 bases not matched to a gene. The CDR3 DNA sequence: TGTGCCAGCAGTGATCCGGGACAGGGGGCAAAAGAGCAGTACTTC. This translates into CASSDPGQGAKEQYF.

The CDR3 DNA follows: TGTGCCTGGAGTGTACCGGGCAACGAGCAGTACTTC. Its translation: CAWSVPGNEQYF. The rearrangement uses TRBV30 and TRBJ2-7, with D unclear. Germline V gene lookup returns CDR1 GTSNPN and CDR2 SVGIG (reference sequence). Trimming shortened V by 0 bases and J by 5 bases, and 8 bases separated the two germline ends. The CDR3 totals 12 residues.

J is TRBJ2-7 and V is TRBV23-1; TRBD1 agrees at 7 bases. TRBV23-1 qualifies as an ORF whose function is uncertain. This CDR3 is built from 16 residues. V lost 2 bases and J lost 6; bases outside the gene matches: 13. The CDR3 spells CASSQTDRDLSGEQYF. The CDR3, as DNA: TGCGCCAGCAGTCAAACAGACAGGGACCTCTCCGGCGAGCAGTACTTC.

This clone was seen a single time. The chain has TRBV28 and TRBJ1-2, with 8 bases matching TRBD1. The CDR3 contains 15 residues. J gave up 3 bases and V 2 bases, and 5 bases lay outside the gene matches. Germline V lookup: CDR1 MDHEN, CDR2 SYDVKM. The CDR3 DNA reads as TGTGCCAGCAGTTTAGAGGACAGGGCCGACTATGGCTACACCTTC. It codes for CASSLEDRADYGYTF.

The gene calls are TRBV29-1 and TRBJ2-1; 10 bases are a match to TRBD1. CDR3 length equals 12 residues. With 7 bases clipped from V and 9 bases from J, the junction kept 6 bases outside the gene matches. Germline V gives CDR1 SQVTM, CDR2 ANQGSEA. Here the CDR3 reads CSAGQGVGEQFF. The CDR3 bases are TGCAGCGCTGGACAGGGGGTGGGTGAGCAGTTCTTC.

This chain joins TRBV27 and TRBJ1-2; TRBD1 agrees at 7 bases. The germline gives CDR1 MNHEY, CDR2 SMNVEV (reference sequence). V gave up 0 bases and J gave up 4 bases; unmatched junction bases: 2. CDR3 length: 14 residues. The CDR3 DNA reads as TGTGCCAGCAGTTTATCGGCAGGGGGCTATGGCTACACCTTC. Amino acids: CASSLSAGGYGYTF.

The chain has TRBV11-3 and TRBJ2-5, with D hard to call. V shed 3 bases and J shed 2 bases, with 7 bases lying between them. This CDR3 region has 13 residues. CDR1 and CDR2 from the germline V gene are SGHNT and YENEEA. In DNA, the CDR3 is TGTGCCAGCAGCTTGTCCGAGCAAGAGACCCAGTACTTC. This encodes CASSLSEQETQYF.

This clone occurred once. The V and J genes are TRBV4-1 and TRBJ1-1; D may be TRBD1 (6 bases). The CDR3 spans 15 residues. Per the germline V gene, CDR1 is MGHRA and CDR2 is YSYEKL. Trimming took 4 bases from V and 5 from J, leaving 17 bases between them. CDR3 sequence reads: CASSPTRGGGTEAFF. The DNA of the CDR3 is TGCGCCAGCAGCCCAACTCGGGGAGGGGGGACTGAAGCTTTCTTT.

The V and J genes are TRBV28 and TRBJ1-2, with unresolved D. V was pared by 2 bases and J by 4 bases, with 8 bases between. The CDR3 totals 13 residues. The germline V gene has CDR1 MDHEN and CDR2 SYDVKM. The CDR3 DNA sequence: TGTGCCAGCAGTTTAGGTCAGTCCTATGGCTACACCTTC. Protein sequence: CASSLGQSYGYTF.

The chain employs TRBV2 and TRBJ2-7; TRBD1 aligns across 11 bases. The CDR3 runs to 13 residues. After removal of 10 bases from V and 6 bases from J, the junction contained 8 bases not matched to a gene. The germline V gene has CDR1 SNHLY and CDR2 FYNNEI. The CDR3 DNA reads as TGTGCCACCAACGGACAGGGGGCTGGCGAGCAGTACTTC. This encodes CATNGQGAGEQYF.

The CDR3 DNA is TGCGCCAGCAGACCCATGGGGGGGAGCTCTGGAAACACCATATATTTT. It is translated as CASRPMGGSSGNTIYF. The gene calls are TRBV5-1 and TRBJ1-3; perhaps TRBD1 as D (5 bases). The CDR3 loop spans 16 amino acids. V was shortened by 5 bases and J by 0 bases, with 15 bases between the two germline ends. Germline CDR1 reads SGHRS; CDR2 reads YFSETQ.

The chain is built from TRBV27 and TRBJ2-5; a possible D gene is TRBD1 (5 bases). This CDR3 has 15 amino acids. V lost 5 bases to trimming and J lost 5 bases, with 18 bases between them. Germline V gene lookup returns CDR1 MNHEY and CDR2 SMNVEV (reference sequence). The CDR3 here is CASSRNQGLGETQYF. The CDR3, as DNA: TGTGCCAGCAGTCGAAACCAGGGATTGGGGGAGACCCAGTACTTC.

This clone was picked up one time. The chain uses TRBV5-1 and TRBJ2-3; 8 bases align to TRBD2. Unmatched junction bases numbered 7, after V lost 4 bases and J lost 3 bases. Germline V CDR1 and CDR2: SGHRS, YFSETQ. The CDR3 is 15 amino acids. CDR3 coding DNA: TGCGCCAGCAGCCCCGGGACGGGGGGGACAGATACGCAGTATTTT. This codes for CASSPGTGGTDTQYF.

This clone was seen just once. V is TRBV28 and J is TRBJ1-5, with D possibly TRBD1 on 6 matching bases. Germline V gene lookup returns CDR1 MDHEN and CDR2 SYDVKM. CDR3 size: 16 residues. V was shortened by 2 bases and J by 7 bases, with 18 bases between the two germline ends. The chain's CDR3 is CASSLPKSGVVQPQHF. The CDR3 DNA follows: TGTGCCAGCAGTTTACCCAAATCAGGGGTGGTGCAGCCCCAGCATTTT.

This chain links TRBV2 with TRBJ2-6, with TRBD1 matching over 8 bases. The CDR3 covers 15 residues. The V gene's germline CDR1 is SNHLY and CDR2 FYNNEI. J gave up 2 bases and V 6 bases, and 3 bases lay outside the gene matches. CDR3 sequence reads: CASREQGAGANVLTF. The CDR3 DNA follows: TGTGCCAGCAGGGAACAGGGGGCTGGGGCCAACGTCCTGACTTTC. Complete variable domain (other parts from reference TRBV2 and TRBJ2-6): EPEVTQTPSHQVTQMGQEVILRCVPISNHLYFYWYRQILGQKVEFLVSFYNNEISEKSEIFDDQFSVERPDGSNFTLKIRSTKLEDSAMYFCASREQGAGANVLTFGAGSRLTVL.

The chain employs TRBV11-2 and TRBJ2-7; D is possibly TRBD1 or TRBD2 (5 bases each). The CDR3 contains 14 residues. The germline V gene has CDR1 SGHAT and CDR2 FQNNGV. V was trimmed by 5 bases and J by 3 bases, leaving 14 bases between them. The CDR3 DNA follows: TGTGCCAGCAGCCCACCGGGACCCGTCTACGAGCAGTACTTC. Protein product: CASSPPGPVYEQYF.

The rearrangement joins TRBV6-1 to TRBJ2-2, with no clear D. The CDR3 has 14 amino acids. Per the germline V gene, CDR1 is MNHNS and CDR2 is SASEGT. Between the trimmed V and J ends, which lost 7 bases and 5 bases, there was a span of 14 bases. The CDR3 loop is CASNSAGRTGELFF. The CDR3 region has the DNA TGTGCCAGCAACTCTGCCGGGCGGACCGGGGAGCTGTTTTTT.

V and J are TRBV28 and TRBJ1-5; TRBD1 might be the D (5 bases). V lost 5 bases and J lost 2, with 10 bases in between. This CDR3 has 14 residues. Germline loops: CDR1 MDHEN, CDR2 SYDVKM. The CDR3 DNA follows: TGTGCCAGCAGTCCCCCGGGGGGCAATCAGCCCCAGCATTTT. It specifies CASSPPGGNQPQHF.

There are a few counts of this clone. The chain is built from TRBV2 and TRBJ2-2; 10 bases align to TRBD1. Germline V CDR1 and CDR2: SNHLY, FYNNEI. J gave up 4 bases and V 6 bases, and 8 bases lay outside the gene matches. This CDR3 region has 16 residues. CDR3 sequence: CASSIDRGRATGELFF. CDR3 nucleotide sequence: TGTGCCAGCAGCATTGACAGGGGGCGGGCCACCGGGGAGCTGTTTTTT.